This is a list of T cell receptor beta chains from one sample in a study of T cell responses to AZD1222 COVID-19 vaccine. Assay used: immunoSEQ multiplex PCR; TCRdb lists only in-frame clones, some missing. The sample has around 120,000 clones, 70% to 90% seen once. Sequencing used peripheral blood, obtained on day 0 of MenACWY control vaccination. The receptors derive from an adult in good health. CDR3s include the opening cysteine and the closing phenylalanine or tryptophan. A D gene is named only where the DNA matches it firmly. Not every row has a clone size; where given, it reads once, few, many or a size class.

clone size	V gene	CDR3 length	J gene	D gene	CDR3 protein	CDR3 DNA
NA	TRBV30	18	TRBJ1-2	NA	CAWSFGGTADHTNYGYTF	TGTGCCTGGAGTTTCGGGGGCACCGCCGATCATACTAACTATGGCTACACCTTC
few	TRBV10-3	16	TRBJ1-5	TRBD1	CAISPTGGSGNQPQHF	TGTGCCATCAGCCCAACAGGGGGCTCGGGCAATCAGCCCCAGCATTTT
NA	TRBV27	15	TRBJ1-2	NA	CASSPGMGPHYGYTF	TGTGCCAGCAGTCCGGGGATGGGCCCCCACTATGGCTACACCTTC
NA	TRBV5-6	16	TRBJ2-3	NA	CASSPLPQVKTDTQYF	TGTGCCAGCAGCCCTTTACCTCAAGTAAAAACAGATACGCAGTATTTT
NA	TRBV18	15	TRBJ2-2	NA	CASSPGIGNTGELFF	TGTGCCAGCTCACCCGGAATAGGGAACACCGGGGAGCTGTTTTTT
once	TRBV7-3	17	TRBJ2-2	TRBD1	CASSLTGITGGTGELFF	TGTGCCAGCAGCTTAACCGGGATAACAGGGGGGACCGGGGAGCTGTTTTTT
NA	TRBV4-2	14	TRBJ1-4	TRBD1	CASSQDSGGEKLFF	TGTGCCAGCAGCCAAGATTCAGGGGGTGAAAAACTGTTTTTT
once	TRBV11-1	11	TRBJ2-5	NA	CASSYSVSQYF	TGTGCCAGCAGTTATAGCGTCTCCCAGTACTTC
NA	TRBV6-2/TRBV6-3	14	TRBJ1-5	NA	CASSYGGSNQPQHF	TGTGCCAGCAGTTACGGCGGGAGCAATCAGCCCCAGCATTTT
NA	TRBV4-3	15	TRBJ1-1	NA	CASSQEEGLHTEAFF	TGCGCCAGCAGCCAAGAGGAGGGTTTGCACACTGAAGCTTTCTTT
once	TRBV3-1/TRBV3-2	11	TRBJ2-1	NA	CARGKRNEQFF	TGTGCCAGGGGGAAGCGCAATGAGCAGTTCTTC
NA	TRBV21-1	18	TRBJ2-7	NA	CASSRAPEQGPLYYEQYF	TGTGCCAGCAGCAGGGCCCCTGAACAGGGTCCCCTATACTACGAGCAGTACTTC
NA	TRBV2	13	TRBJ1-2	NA	CASTLGTTYGYTF	TGTGCCAGCACGTTGGGCACTACCTATGGCTACACCTTC
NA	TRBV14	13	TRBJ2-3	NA	CASSLLFADTQYF	TGTGCCAGCAGCCTATTGTTTGCAGATACGCAGTATTTT
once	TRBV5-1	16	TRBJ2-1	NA	CASNFRRVVDGNEQFF	TGCGCCAGCAACTTCCGCAGGGTGGTTGACGGCAATGAGCAGTTCTTC
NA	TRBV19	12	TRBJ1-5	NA	CASSSGNQPQHF	TGTGCCAGTAGTTCTGGGAATCAGCCCCAGCATTTT
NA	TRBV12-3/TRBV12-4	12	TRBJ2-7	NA	CASSQRGYEQYF	TGTGCCAGCAGTCAACGGGGCTACGAGCAGTACTTC